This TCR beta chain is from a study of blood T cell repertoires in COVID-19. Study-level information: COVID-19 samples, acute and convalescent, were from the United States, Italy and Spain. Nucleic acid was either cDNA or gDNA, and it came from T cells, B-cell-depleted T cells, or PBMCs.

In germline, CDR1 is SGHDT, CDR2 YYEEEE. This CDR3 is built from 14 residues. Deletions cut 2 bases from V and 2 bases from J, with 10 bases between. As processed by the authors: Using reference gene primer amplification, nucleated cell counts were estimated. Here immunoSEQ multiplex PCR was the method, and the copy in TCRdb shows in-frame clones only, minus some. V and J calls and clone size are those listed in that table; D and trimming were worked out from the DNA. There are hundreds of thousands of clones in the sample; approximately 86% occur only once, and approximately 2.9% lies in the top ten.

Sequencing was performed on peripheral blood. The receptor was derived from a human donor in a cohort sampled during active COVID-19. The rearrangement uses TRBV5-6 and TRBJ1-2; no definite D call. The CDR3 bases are TGTGCCAGCAGCTTTGCCGGGGTAAACTATGGCTACACCTTC. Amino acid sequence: CASSFAGVNYGYTF. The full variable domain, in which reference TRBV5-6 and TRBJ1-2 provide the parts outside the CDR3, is DAGVTQSPTHLIKTRGQQVTLRCSPKSGHDTVSWYQQALGQGPQFIFQYYEEEERQRGNFPDRFSGHQFPNYSSELNVNALLLGDSALYLCASSFAGVNYGYTFGSGTRLTVV.